The 8 T cell receptor beta chains below come from one sample, sequenced in a study of OX40 agonist ivuxolimab in advanced cancers. The protocol was immunoSEQ multiplex PCR, while the TCRdb copy is restricted to in-frame clones and leaves out a portion. The top ten hold roughly 8% of the sample, which has around 76,000 clones, about 86% seen once. Sample: CD4+ or CD8+ T cells sorted from blood, taken in a trial of the OX40 agonist ivuxolimab. The origin of the receptors is an adult with an advanced solid tumor such as melanoma, head and neck, liver or kidney cancer.

This sequence joins TRBV5-5 and TRBJ2-1; a possible D gene is TRBD1 (6 bases). Per the germline V gene, CDR1 is SGHKS and CDR2 is YYEKEE (reference sequence). V lost 2 bases and J lost 7, with 13 bases in between. This CDR3 has 14 residues. The CDR3 loop is CASSLQGRWNEQFF. The CDR3, as DNA: TGTGCCAGCAGCTTACAGGGTAGGTGGAATGAGCAGTTCTTC.

J is TRBJ2-5 and V is TRBV10-1, with 7 bases identical to TRBD1. Germline V gene data show CDR1 as WNHNN and CDR2 as SYGVQD (reference sequence). V lost 10 bases, J lost 5 bases, and 10 bases stayed unmatched. The CDR3 is made up of 13 amino acids. For the CDR3, the DNA is TGCGCCACCAGGTGGGAAGGGGGCGAGACCCAGTACTTC. Its translation: CATRWEGGETQYF.

This clone was counted only a few times. The gene calls are TRBV4-3 and TRBJ1-2; tentatively, D is TRBD1 (5 bases). V was trimmed by 4 bases and J by 6 bases, leaving 15 bases between them. The length of the CDR3 is 14 residues. Germline values: CDR1 LGHNA, CDR2 YSLEER. The CDR3 is CASSPSPGINGYTF. DNA of the CDR3: TGCGCCAGCAGCCCATCCCCAGGGATAAATGGCTACACCTTC.

J is TRBJ1-5 and V is TRBV30; D is unclear. CDR3 length: 12 amino acids. V lost 1 base and J 4 bases, leaving 5 bases between the germline ends. From germline, CDR1 is GTSNPN and CDR2 SVGIG (reference sequence). The CDR3 here is CAWSAGNQPQHF. The CDR3 coding sequence is TGTGCCTGGAGTGCGGGTAATCAGCCCCAGCATTTT.

This clone was observed a single time. The V gene is TRBV11-2, the J gene TRBJ2-5; D assignment may be TRBD1 or TRBD2 (5 bases each). The CDR3 covers 15 residues. V was trimmed by 3 bases and J by 1 base, leaving 12 bases between them. CDR1 and CDR2 from the germline V gene are SGHAT and FQNNGV. The CDR3 DNA is TGTGCCAGCAGCTTTGACTGGGGACGCCAAGAGACCCAGTACTTC. Its translation: CASSFDWGRQETQYF.

The V and J genes are TRBV27 and TRBJ1-1; D uncertain. CDR3 size: 15 residues. V was shortened by 5 bases and J by 1 base, with 14 bases between the two germline ends. The germline CDR1 and CDR2 sequences are MNHEY and SMNVEV (reference sequence). CDR3 sequence reads: CASSQGRQKNTEAFF. The CDR3 region has the DNA TGTGCCAGCAGTCAAGGGCGGCAGAAGAACACTGAAGCTTTCTTT.

CDR3: CASSGSGQGALRVHF. The CDR3 DNA reads as TGTGCCAGCAGTGGATCGGGACAGGGGGCCCTACGGGTCCACTTT. The chain links TRBV2 to TRBJ1-6; 12 nucleotides align to TRBD1. Germline assignment: CDR1 SNHLY and CDR2 FYNNEI. The V and J ends lost 4 bases and 17 bases, in that order; junction bases with no gene match: 12. The CDR3 is 15 residues long.

V usage is TRBV29-1 and J usage is TRBJ2-5, with 10 bases lining up with TRBD2. The CDR3 has 16 residues. Trimming removed 8 bases from V and 5 bases from J; junction bases left unmatched: 17. Germline-derived CDR1 and CDR2 are SQVTM and ANQGSEA. The CDR3 sequence is CSTRLAGHSAQETQYF. In DNA, the CDR3 is TGCAGCACGAGACTAGCGGGCCACTCAGCGCAGGAGACCCAGTACTTC. The full variable domain, completed using reference TRBV29-1 and TRBJ2-5, is SAVISQKPSRDICQRGTSLTIQCQVDSQVTMMFWYRQQPGQSLTLIATANQGSEATYESGFVIDKFPISRPNLTFSTLTVSNMSPEDSSIYLCSTRLAGHSAQETQYFGPGTRLLVL.